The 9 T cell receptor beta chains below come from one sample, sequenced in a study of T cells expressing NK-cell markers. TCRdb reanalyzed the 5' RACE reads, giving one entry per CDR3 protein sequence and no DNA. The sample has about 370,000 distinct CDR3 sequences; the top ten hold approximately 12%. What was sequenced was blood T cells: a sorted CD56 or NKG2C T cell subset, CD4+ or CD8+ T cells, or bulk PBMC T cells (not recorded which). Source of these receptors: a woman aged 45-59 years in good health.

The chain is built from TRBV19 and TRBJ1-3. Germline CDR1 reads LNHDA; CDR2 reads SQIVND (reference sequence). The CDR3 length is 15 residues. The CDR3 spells CASSILGLSGNTIYF.

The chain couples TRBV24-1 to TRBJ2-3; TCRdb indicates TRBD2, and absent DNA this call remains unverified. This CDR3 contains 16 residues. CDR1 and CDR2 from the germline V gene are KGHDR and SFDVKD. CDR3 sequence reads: CATSASSGPSTDTQYF.

The CDR3 protein is CASSFSGRKNTEAFF. The rearrangement joins TRBV12-3 or TRBV12-4 to TRBJ1-1. The CDR3 is made up of 15 amino acids.

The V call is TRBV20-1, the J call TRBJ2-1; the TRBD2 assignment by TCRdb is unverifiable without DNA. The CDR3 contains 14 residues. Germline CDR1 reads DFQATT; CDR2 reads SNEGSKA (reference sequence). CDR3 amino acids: CSASIGRAGDEQFF.

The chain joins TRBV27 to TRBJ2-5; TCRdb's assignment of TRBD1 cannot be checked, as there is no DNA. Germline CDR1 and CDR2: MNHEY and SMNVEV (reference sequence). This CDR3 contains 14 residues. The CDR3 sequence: CASSLAGGWQTQYF.

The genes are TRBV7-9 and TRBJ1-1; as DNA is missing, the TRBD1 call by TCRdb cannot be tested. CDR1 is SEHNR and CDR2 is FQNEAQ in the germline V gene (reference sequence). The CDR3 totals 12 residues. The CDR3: CASRAGGSEAFF.

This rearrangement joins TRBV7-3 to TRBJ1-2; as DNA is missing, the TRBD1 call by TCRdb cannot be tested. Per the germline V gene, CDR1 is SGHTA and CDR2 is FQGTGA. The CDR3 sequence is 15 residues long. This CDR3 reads CASSISPGANYGYTF.

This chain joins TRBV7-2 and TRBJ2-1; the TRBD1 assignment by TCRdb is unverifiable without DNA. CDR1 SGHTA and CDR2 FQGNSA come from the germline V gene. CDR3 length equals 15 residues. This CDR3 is CASSLQDRVWGEQFF.

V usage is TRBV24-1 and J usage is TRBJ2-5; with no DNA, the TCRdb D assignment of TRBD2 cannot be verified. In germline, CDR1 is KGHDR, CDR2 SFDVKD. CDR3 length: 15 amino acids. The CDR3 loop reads CATSEREKGKETQYF.